This T cell receptor beta chain was sequenced in a study of identical twins. A universal primer site was incorporated via template switching, and the cDNA contained unique molecular identifiers. In TCRdb, the 5' RACE reads were re-called with MiXCR into one record per CDR3 protein. The sample includes roughly 240,000 distinct CDR3 sequences, about 7.5% of them seen just once. Healthy Caucasian donors formed the entire cohort. Per germline, CDR1 MNHNS and CDR2 SASEGT. Trimming pared 6 bases from V and 1 base from J, leaving 12 bases between. The CDR3 length is 15 residues. A word on this clonotype: The antigen remains undetermined.

Broader study findings: Among monozygotic twins, out-of-frame TCR alpha sharing exceeded what models predicted.

This sample was also put to use in a study of yellow fever vaccine responses in identical twins.

Material for sequencing was CD8+ T cells sorted from blood. The chain is built from TRBV6-1 and TRBJ2-2, with D tentatively TRBD2 (5 bases). The TCR comes from a young woman in good health. CDR3 protein: CASSEEDGNTGELFF. For the CDR3, the DNA is TGTGCCAGCAGCGAGGAGGACGGGAACACCGGGGAGCTGTTTTTT.